The clone carrying this T cell receptor beta chain has only a few counts. This CDR3 contains 11 residues. Germline V gives CDR1 SNHLY, CDR2 FYNNEI. Between the trimmed V and J ends, which lost 6 bases and 8 bases, there was a span of 10 bases. These data are taken from a study of blood T cell repertoires in COVID-19. Across the whole study: Nucleic acid was either cDNA or gDNA, and it came from T cells, B-cell-depleted T cells, or PBMCs.

In the original analysis: Reference gene primer amplification gave estimated nucleated cell counts. The data were produced by immunoSEQ multiplex PCR, yet TCRdb's version contains in-frame clones alone and is incomplete. The V and J calls and clone size come from that table; D and trimming were worked out from the DNA. Here the sample spans 100,000 to 150,000 clones, nearly 70% being singletons. The source is a woman in her 70s with acute or convalescent COVID-19. The sequenced sample consisted of peripheral blood. The chain carries TRBV2 and TRBJ1-2; D gene uncertain. CDR3 coding DNA: TGTGCCAGCAGATACAGCTTGGGCTACACCTTC. Amino acid sequence: CASRYSLGYTF.